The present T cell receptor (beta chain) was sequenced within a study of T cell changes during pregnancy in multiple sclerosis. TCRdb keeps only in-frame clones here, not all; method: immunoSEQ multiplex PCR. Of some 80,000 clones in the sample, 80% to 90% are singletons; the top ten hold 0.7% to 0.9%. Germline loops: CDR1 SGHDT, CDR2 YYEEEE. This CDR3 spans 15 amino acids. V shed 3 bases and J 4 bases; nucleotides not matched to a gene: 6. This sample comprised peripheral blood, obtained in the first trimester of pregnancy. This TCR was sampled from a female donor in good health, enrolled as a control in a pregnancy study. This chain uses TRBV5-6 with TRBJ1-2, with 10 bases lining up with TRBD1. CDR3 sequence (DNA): TGTGCCAGCAGCTGGGGGACAGGGGTATCCTATGGCTACACCTTC. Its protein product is CASSWGTGVSYGYTF.